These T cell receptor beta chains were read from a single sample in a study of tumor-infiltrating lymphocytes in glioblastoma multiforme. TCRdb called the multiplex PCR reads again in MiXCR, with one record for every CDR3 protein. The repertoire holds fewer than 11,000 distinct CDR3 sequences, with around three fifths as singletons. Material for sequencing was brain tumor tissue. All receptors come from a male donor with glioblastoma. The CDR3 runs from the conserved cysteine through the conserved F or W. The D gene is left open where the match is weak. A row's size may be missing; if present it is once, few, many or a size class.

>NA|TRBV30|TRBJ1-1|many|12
CARRSGMAEAFF
TGTGCCCGCCGTTCAGGGATGGCTGAAGCTTTCTTT
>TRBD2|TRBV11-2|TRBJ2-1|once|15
CASSYGTSGLNEQFF
TGTGCCAGCAGCTATGGGACTAGCGGGTTAAATGAGCAGTTCTTC
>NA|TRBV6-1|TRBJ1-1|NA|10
CASRLIVAFF
TGTGCCAGCAGGCTCATTGTAGCTTTCTTT
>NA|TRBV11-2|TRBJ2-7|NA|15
CASSFSSLALNEQYF
TGTGCCAGTAGCTTTTCTAGCCTAGCACTAAACGAGCAGTACTTC
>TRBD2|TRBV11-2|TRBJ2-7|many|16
CASSLASSGRSYEQYF
TGTGCCAGCAGCTTAGCTTCCAGCGGGAGGTCGTACGAGCAGTACTTC
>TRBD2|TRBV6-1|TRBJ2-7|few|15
CASSAETSGSYEQYF
TGTGCCAGCAGTGCTGAGACTAGCGGGAGTTACGAGCAGTACTTC
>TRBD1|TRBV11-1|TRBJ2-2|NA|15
CASSLGTGYTGELFF
TGTGCCAGCAGCTTGGGGACAGGGTACACCGGGGAGCTGTTTTTT
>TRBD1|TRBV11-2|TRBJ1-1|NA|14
CASSWGQGVSEAFF
TGTGCCAGCAGCTGGGGACAGGGTGTCTCTGAAGCTTTCTTT
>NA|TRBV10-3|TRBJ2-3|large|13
CAISESYADTQYF
TGTGCCATCAGTGAGTCGTATGCAGATACGCAGTATTTT
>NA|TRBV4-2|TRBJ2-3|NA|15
CARSQDISSTDTQYF
TGTGCCAGGAGCCAAGATATCAGTTCCACAGATACCCAGTATTTT
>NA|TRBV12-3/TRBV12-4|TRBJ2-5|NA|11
CASSPQETQYF
TGTGCCAGCAGCCCACAAGAGACCCAGTACTTC
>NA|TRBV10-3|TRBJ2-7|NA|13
CAISGGMSYEKYF
TGTGCCATCAGTGGGGGCATGTCCTACGAGAAGTACTTC
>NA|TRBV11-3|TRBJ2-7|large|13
CASSLSMGYEQYF
TGTGCCAGCAGCCTATCCATGGGTTACGAGCAGTACTTC
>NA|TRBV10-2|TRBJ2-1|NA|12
CASRDPYNEQFF
TGCGCCAGCAGGGATCCCTACAATGAGCAGTTCTTC
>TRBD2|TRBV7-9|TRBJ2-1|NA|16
CVSSPSSGSAKNEQFF
TGTGTCAGCAGCCCGTCTAGCGGGAGCGCGAAGAATGAGCAGTTCTTC
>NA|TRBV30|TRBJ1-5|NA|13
CALSPSPNQPQHF
TGTGCCCTGAGTCCCAGCCCGAATCAGCCCCAGCATTTT
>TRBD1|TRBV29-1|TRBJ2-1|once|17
CSLEDPTPGQGGNEQFF
TGCAGCCTTGAAGACCCAACCCCGGGACAGGGGGGGAATGAGCAGTTCTTC
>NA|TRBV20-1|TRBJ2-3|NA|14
CSARVGGATDTQYF
TGCAGTGCTAGAGTTGGCGGGGCAACAGATACGCAGTATTTT
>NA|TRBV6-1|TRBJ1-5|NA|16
CASTDALVTGNQPPHF
TGTGCCAGCACGGATGCCCTTGTGACAGGCAATCAGCCCCCGCATTTT
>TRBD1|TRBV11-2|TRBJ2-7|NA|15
CASSAQGEIFYEQYF
TGTGCCAGCAGCGCGCAGGGGGAGATATTCTACGAGCAGTACTTC
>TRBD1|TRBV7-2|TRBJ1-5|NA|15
CASRESTGLHNWQHF
TGTGCCAGCAGGGAGTCGACAGGGCTGCACAACTGGCAGCATTTT
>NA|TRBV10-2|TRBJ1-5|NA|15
CASGPMAAGDQPQHF
TGCGCCAGCGGACCCATGGCGGCAGGGGATCAGCCCCAGCATTTT
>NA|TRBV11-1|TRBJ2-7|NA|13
CASNPRPGGEQYF
TGTGCCAGCAACCCTCGTCCGGGTGGTGAGCAGTACTTC
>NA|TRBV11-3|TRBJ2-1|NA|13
CANSLNNYSEQFF
TGTGCCAACAGCCTTAACAACTACAGTGAGCAGTTCTTC
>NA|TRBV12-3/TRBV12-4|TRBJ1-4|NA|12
CVSREGVEKLFF
TGTGTCAGCAGGGAAGGTGTCGAAAAACTATTTTTT
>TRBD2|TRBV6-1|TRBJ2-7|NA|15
CANSRTSGRDYEHYF
TGTGCCAACAGCCGAACTAGCGGGAGGGACTACGAGCATTACTTC
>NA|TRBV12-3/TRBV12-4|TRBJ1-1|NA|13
CASSLGPNTGTFF
TGTGCCAGCAGTCTCGGGCCGAACACTGGAACTTTCTTT
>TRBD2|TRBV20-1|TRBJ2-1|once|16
CCASRQGLAGMNEQFF
TGCTGTGCTAGTCGACAGGGACTAGCAGGAATGAATGAGCAGTTCTTC
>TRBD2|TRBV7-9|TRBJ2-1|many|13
CASGNLAGHEQFF
TGTGCCAGCGGGAATTTAGCGGGTCATGAGCAGTTCTTC
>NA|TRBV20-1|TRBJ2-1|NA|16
CSARWDPLSGYNEQFF
TGCAGTGCTAGGTGGGACCCCCTATCGGGCTACAATGAGCAGTTCTTC
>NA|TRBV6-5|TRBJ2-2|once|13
CASSYAGRGELSF
TGTGCCAGCAGTTATGCAGGGAGGGGGGAGCTGTCCTTT
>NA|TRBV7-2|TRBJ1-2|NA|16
CANSPVWGGGDYGYTF
TGTGCCAACAGCCCCGTATGGGGGGGTGGAGACTATGGCTACACCTTC
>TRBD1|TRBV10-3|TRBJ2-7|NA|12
CAINEPGQKQYF
TGTGCCATCAATGAGCCGGGACAGAAGCAGTACTTC
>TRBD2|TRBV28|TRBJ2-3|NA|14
CASSSREGPDTQYF
TGTGCCAGCAGTTCCCGGGAGGGCCCAGATACGCAGTATTTT
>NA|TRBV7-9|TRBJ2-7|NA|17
CASSPISGGTKSYERYF
TGTGCCAGCAGCCCTATCTCAGGAGGGACAAAGTCCTACGAGCGGTACTTC
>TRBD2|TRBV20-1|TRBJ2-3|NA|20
CRVSRPGLAGGPSSTDTQYF
TGCAGAGTTAGTCGCCCTGGACTAGCGGGAGGGCCGAGTAGCACAGATACGCAGTATTTT
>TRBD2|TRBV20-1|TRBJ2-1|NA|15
CSARVLTSGGNEQFF
TGCAGTGCTAGAGTTCTGACTAGCGGGGGAAATGAGCAGTTCTTC
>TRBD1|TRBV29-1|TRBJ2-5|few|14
CNVEGAGGKETQYF
TGCAACGTTGAAGGGGCAGGGGGTAAAGAGACCCAGTACTTC
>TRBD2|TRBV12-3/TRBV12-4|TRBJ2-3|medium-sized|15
CASRKTSVSTDTQYF
TGTGCCAGCAGAAAGACTAGCGTCAGCACAGATACGCAGTATTTT
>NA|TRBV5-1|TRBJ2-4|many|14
CASSFSGSKNIQYF
TGCGCCAGCAGCTTCTCGGGTTCCAAAAACATTCAGTACTTC
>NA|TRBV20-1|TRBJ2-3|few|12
CSASGSSDTQYF
TGCAGTGCTAGCGGGAGCTCAGATACGCAGTATTTT
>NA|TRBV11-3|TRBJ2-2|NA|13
CASSSTGTGELFF
TGTGCCAGCAGCTCTACAGGGACCGGGGAGCTGTTTTTT
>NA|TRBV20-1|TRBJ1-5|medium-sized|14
CSALPGHGNQPQHF
TGCAGTGCCCTCCCAGGCCACGGAAACCAGCCCCAGCATTTT
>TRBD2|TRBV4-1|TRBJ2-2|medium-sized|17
CASSQGLAGGYTGELFF
TGCGCCAGCAGCCAAGGACTAGCGGGAGGGTATACCGGGGAGCTGTTTTTT
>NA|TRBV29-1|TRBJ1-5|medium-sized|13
CSVEAASGQPQHF
TGCAGCGTTGAGGCGGCCTCGGGGCAGCCCCAGCATTTT
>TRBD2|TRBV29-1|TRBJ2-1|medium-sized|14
CSGNWGGSYNEQFF
TGCAGCGGGAATTGGGGGGGCTCCTACAATGAGCAGTTCTTC
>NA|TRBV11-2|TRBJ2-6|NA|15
CASSPLRAGANVLTF
TGTGCCAGCAGCCCCTTGAGGGCTGGGGCCAACGTCCTGACTTTC
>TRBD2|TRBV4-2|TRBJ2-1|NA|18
CVSSQDRLAGGVGGEQFF
TGTGTCAGCAGCCAAGATAGGCTAGCGGGAGGCGTTGGGGGTGAGCAGTTCTTC
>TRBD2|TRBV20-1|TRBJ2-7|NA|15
CSARGIEGGLHEQYF
TGCAGTGCTAGAGGGATCGAGGGAGGGCTCCACGAACAGTACTTC
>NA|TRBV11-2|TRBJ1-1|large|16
CASRAILGVGNTEAFF
TGTGCCAGCAGGGCTATTCTAGGGGTTGGGAACACTGAAGCTTTCTTT
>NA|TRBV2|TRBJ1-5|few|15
CASSCLSYSNQPQHF
TGTGCCAGCAGTTGCCTTTCTTATAGCAATCAGCCCCAGCATTTT
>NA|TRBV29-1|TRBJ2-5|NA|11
CSVWPQETQYF
TGCAGCGTGTGGCCACAAGAGACCCAGTACTTC
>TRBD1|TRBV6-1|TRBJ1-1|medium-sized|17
CASSYGTGVGVWTEAFF
TGTGCCAGCAGCTACGGCACAGGGGTTGGGGTGTGGACTGAAGCTTTCTTT
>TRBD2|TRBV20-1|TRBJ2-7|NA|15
CSASGITSGAYEQYF
TGCAGTGCTTCAGGGATTACTAGCGGGGCCTACGAGCAGTACTTC
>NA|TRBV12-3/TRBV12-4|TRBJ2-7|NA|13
CASRLQGTYEHYF
TGTGCCAGCAGACTACAGGGTACCTACGAGCACTATTTC
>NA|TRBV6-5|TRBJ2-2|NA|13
CASRYMVSGELFF
TGTGCTAGCAGATACATGGTATCCGGGGAGCTGTTTTTT
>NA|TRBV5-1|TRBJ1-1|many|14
CASSLDLWGTEAFF
TGCGCCAGCAGCTTGGATCTTTGGGGGACTGAAGCTTTCTTT